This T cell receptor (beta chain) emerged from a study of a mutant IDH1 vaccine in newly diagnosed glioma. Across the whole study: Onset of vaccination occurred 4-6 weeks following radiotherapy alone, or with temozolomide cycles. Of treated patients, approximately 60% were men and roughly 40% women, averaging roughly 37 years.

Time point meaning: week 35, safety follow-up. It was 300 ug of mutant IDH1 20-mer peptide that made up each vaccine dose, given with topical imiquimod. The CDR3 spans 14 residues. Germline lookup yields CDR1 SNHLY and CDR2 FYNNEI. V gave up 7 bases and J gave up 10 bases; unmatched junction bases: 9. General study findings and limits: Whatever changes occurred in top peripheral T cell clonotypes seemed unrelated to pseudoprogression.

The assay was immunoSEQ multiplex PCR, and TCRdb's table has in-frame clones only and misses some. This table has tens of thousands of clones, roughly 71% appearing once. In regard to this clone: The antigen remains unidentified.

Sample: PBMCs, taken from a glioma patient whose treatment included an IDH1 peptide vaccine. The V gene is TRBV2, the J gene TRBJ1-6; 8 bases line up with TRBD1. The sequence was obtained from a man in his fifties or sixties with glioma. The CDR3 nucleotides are TGTGCCAGCACCTGGACAGGGAACCCGTCACCCCTCCACTTT. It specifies CASTWTGNPSPLHF. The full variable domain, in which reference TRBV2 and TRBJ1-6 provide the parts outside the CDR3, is EPEVTQTPSHQVTQMGQEVILRCVPISNHLYFYWYRQILGQKVEFLVSFYNNEISEKSEIFDDQFSVERPDGSNFTLKIRSTKLEDSAMYFCASTWTGNPSPLHFGNGTRLTVT.